This T cell receptor beta chain was recovered during a study of T cells in Graves' hyperthyroidism and ophthalmopathy. Study at large: Blood from the periphery was taken at initial diagnosis, before any treatment. Points from the study as a whole: Ophthalmopathy cases were set apart from stable hyperthyroidism by a 13 V-J model. The majority of expanded thyroid clonotypes above 0.001 also appeared in blood.

Ten or more counts support this clonotype. Its target is unknown. Any patient presenting with uncontrolled infection, other autoimmune disease, pregnancy or lactation was left out. The CDR3 has 13 residues. Germline assignment: CDR1 DFQATT and CDR2 SNEGSKA (reference sequence). V was trimmed by 2 bases and J by 3 bases, leaving 8 bases between them. RNA transcripts were the template for amplifying TCR beta CDR3 regions. HTBI primers were employed in a first-round RT-PCR of the TCR CDR3. A single record per CDR3 protein comes from TCRdb applying MiXCR to the multiplex PCR reads. This sample has 550,000 to 700,000 distinct CDR3 sequences; around 15% occur once, and the top ten carry around 4.5%.

Sequencing used blood. This sequence was found in a woman aged 40 to 49 with Graves' ophthalmopathy. This rearrangement joins TRBV20-1 to TRBJ1-5; D is uncertain. The DNA of the CDR3 is TGCAGTGCTAGACAGGATCTCAATCAGCCCCAGCATTTT. Residues: CSARQDLNQPQHF.